What follows is one T cell receptor beta chain and its context. Its target is not known. The data stem from a study of shared clonotypes between healthy human individuals. The protocol was immunoSEQ multiplex PCR, while the TCRdb copy is restricted to in-frame clones and leaves out a portion. The repertoire consists of about 800,000 clones, with 90% to 98% occurring once and the leading ten covering less than 0.25%. It was CD45RO-negative cells, positively selected for CCR7, that made up naive CD8 cells, with terminally differentiated effector memory CD45RA+ cells excluded. Study outcomes and limitations: The naive CD4 repertoires of a handful of donors were compared, and about 5% of clonotypes were shared. Naive subsets generally exceeded memory subsets in estimated richness.

V gave up 8 bases and J gave up 5 bases, with 13 bases separating them. Germline loops: CDR1 SEHNR, CDR2 FQNEAQ (reference sequence). The CDR3 loop spans 12 amino acids. The chain recombines TRBV7-9 with TRBJ2-7; TRBD2 might be the D (5 bases). Sequencing was carried out using naive CD8+ T cells sorted from blood. This sequence was found in a young man in good health. The CDR3 here is CASSSKTHEQYF. DNA for the CDR3: TGTGCCAGCTCTAGCAAGACCCACGAGCAGTACTTC.